This paragraph covers one T cell receptor (beta chain) sequence. This sample was included in a study of blood T cell repertoires in COVID-19. Libraries were prepared by immunoSEQ multiplex PCR; TCRdb keeps only in-frame clonotypes and omits some of them. The sample yields under 300,000 clones, roughly 86% seen once. CDR3 length equals 13 residues. The ends lost 3 bases at V and 5 bases at J; junction bases unmatched: 3. Germline V CDR1 and CDR2: SEHNR, FQNEAQ (reference sequence). Sequencing was done on a sample of PBMCs or T cells enriched from blood (not recorded which). This clonotype originated in a woman in her forties or fifties who had recovered from COVID-19. The chain joins TRBV7-9 to TRBJ2-7, with 8 positions matching TRBD1. The CDR3 sequence: CASSFRGPDEQYF. The CDR3 bases are TGTGCCAGCAGCTTCAGGGGGCCCGACGAGCAGTACTTC.